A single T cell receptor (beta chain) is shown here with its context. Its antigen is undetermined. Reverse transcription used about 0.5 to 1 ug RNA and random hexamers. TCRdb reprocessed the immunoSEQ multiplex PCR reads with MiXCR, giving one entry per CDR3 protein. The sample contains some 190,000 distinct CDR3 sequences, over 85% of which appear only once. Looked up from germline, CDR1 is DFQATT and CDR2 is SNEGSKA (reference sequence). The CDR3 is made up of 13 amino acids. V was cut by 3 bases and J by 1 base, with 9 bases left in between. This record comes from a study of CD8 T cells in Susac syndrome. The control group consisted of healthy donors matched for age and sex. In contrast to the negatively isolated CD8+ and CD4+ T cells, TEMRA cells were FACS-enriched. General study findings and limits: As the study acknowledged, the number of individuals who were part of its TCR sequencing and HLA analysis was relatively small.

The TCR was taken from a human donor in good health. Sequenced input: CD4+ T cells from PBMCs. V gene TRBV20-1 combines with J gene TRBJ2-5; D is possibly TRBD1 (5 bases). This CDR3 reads CSARLQGQETQYF. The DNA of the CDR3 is TGCAGTGCTAGGCTTCAGGGCCAAGAGACCCAGTACTTC.